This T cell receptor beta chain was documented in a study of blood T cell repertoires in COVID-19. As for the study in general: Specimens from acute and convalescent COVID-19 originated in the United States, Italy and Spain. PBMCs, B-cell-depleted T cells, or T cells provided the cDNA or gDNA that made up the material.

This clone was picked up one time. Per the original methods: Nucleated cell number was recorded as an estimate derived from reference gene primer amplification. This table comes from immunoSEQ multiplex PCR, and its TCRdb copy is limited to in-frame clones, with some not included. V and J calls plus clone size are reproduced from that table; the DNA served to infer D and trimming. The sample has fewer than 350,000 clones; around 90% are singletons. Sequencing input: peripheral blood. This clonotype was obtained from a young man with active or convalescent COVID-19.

CDR3 amino acids: CASSQDHQETQYF. The CDR3 DNA reads TGTGCCAGCAGCCAAGATCATCAAGAGACCCAGTACTTC. The gene calls are TRBV14 and TRBJ2-5; D gene unclear. Trimming shortened V by 0 bases and J by 2 bases, and 4 bases separated the two germline ends. Germline CDR1 reads SGHDN; CDR2 reads FVKESK. The length of the CDR3 is 13 residues.